Presented here are 30 T cell receptor beta chains from one specimen sequenced in a study of T-cell reconstitution after alpha-beta-depleted transplantation in children. Unique molecular identifiers were incorporated during preparation of the TCRbeta library. TCRdb fed the PCR reads into MiXCR, producing one record per CDR3 protein. The table records around 580,000 distinct CDR3 sequences, more than 20% of them present only once. The sample consisted of PBMCs, mostly from graft donor cells, taken 360 days after TCRalphabeta/CD19-depleted stem cell transplant. The receptors shown here come from a boy younger than two who had a stem cell transplant for acute myeloid leukemia, so the T cells may come from the graft donor.

There are many counts of this clonotype. This chain connects TRBV25-1 to TRBJ1-2, with D possibly matching TRBD1 (6 bases). V lost 1 base to trimming and J lost 7 bases, with 16 bases between them. Germline values: CDR1 MGHDK, CDR2 SYGVNS. The CDR3 covers 15 residues. The chain's CDR3 is CASSESQGQWGGYTF. CDR3 DNA: TGTGCCAGCAGTGAATCCCAGGGGCAGTGGGGTGGCTACACCTTC.

This clonotype was detected only a few times. V and J are TRBV12-3 or TRBV12-4 and TRBJ1-3, with D tentatively TRBD1 (5 bases). V lost 4 bases, J lost 4 bases, and 11 bases lay in between. CDR3 size: 14 residues. CDR3 loop: CASSSGGSGNTIYF. The CDR3 nucleotides are TGTGCCAGCAGTTCCGGGGGATCCGGAAACACCATATATTTT.

There are many counts of this clonotype. The rearrangement links TRBV24-1 to TRBJ2-1; 7 bases fit TRBD2. The germline gives CDR1 KGHDR, CDR2 SFDVKD. Germline trimming cut 4 bases from V and 0 bases from J; bases unmatched to any gene: 2. This CDR3 region has 15 residues. The CDR3: CATSEASGSYNEQFF. The CDR3 DNA reads as TGTGCCACCAGTGAGGCTAGCGGCTCCTACAATGAGCAGTTCTTC.

The chain employs TRBV28 and TRBJ2-7; D might be TRBD2 (7 bases). V was shortened by 6 bases and J by 0 bases, with 15 bases between the two germline ends. This CDR3 has 15 residues. Germline CDR1 and CDR2: MDHEN and SYDVKM. In DNA form, the CDR3 reads TGTGCCAGCAGAAGGGCGGGGGCCCTCTCCTACGAGCAGTACGTC. It translates to CASRRAGALSYEQYV.

This clonotype came up a few times. This rearrangement joins TRBV28 to TRBJ1-3, with a tentative D call TRBD1 (6 bases). Per germline, CDR1 MDHEN and CDR2 SYDVKM. Trimming left V 6 bases short and J 3 bases short, with 12 bases between. The CDR3 runs to 14 residues. The CDR3 DNA sequence: TGTGCCAGCAGAAGGGGGGATCTTGGAAACACCATATATTTT. The encoded protein is CASRRGDLGNTIYF. Using reference TRBV28 and TRBJ1-3 for the parts outside the CDR3, the full variable domain is DVKVTQSSRYLVKRTGEKVFLECVQDMDHENMFWYRQDPGLGLRLIYFSYDVKMKEKGDIPEGYSVSREKKERFSLILESASTNQTSMYLCASRRGDLGNTIYFGEGSWLTVV.

This clonotype has a handful of counts. The chain combines TRBV7-2 with TRBJ1-3; D remains ambiguous. Germline V gene sequence: CDR1 SGHTA, CDR2 FQGNSA. Trimming took off 6 bases at V and 0 bases at J, with 9 bases between the two ends. This CDR3 contains 14 residues. This CDR3 is CASSLESSGNTIYF. The CDR3 region has the DNA TGTGCCAGCAGTCTGGAGAGCTCTGGAAACACCATATATTTT.

The chain combines TRBV5-6 with TRBJ2-1, with 8 nucleotides matching TRBD1. After removal of 4 bases from V and 5 bases from J, the junction contained 14 bases not matched to a gene. The length of the CDR3 is 17 residues. CDR1 is SGHDT, CDR2 YYEEEE, per germline. CDR3 nucleotides: TGTGCCAGCAGCCCAGGGCGTCCAGGGGGCGTCCACAATGAGCAGTTCTTC. Encoded protein: CASSPGRPGGVHNEQFF.

This clonotype was detected a few times. The chain is built from TRBV21-1 and TRBJ2-7; the listed D gene, TRBD1, was not tested against the DNA. TRBV21-1 has pseudogene status. The CDR3 has 16 residues. CDR3 coding DNA: TGTGCCAGCAGCAAAGCTATCGGCAGGGGGCAGGCCGAGCAGTACGTC. This sequence encodes CASSKAIGRGQAEQYV.

The V gene is TRBV20-1, the J gene TRBJ1-1; 8 bases map to TRBD1. The CDR3 extends over 13 amino acids. Trimming removed 5 bases from V and 7 bases from J; junction bases left unmatched: 9. Germline V gives CDR1 DFQATT, CDR2 SNEGSKA (reference sequence). CDR3 region: CSAAPDRAGEAFF. Here the CDR3 DNA reads TGCAGTGCTGCCCCGGACAGGGCGGGTGAAGCTTTCTTT.

This chain joins TRBV12-5 and TRBJ2-5; D is undetermined. In germline, CDR1 is LGHNT, CDR2 FRNRAP. Trimming removed 1 base at V and 0 bases at J, with 3 bases between. This CDR3 spans 13 amino acids. CDR3 coding DNA: TGTGCTAGTGGTTTGGCAAACCAAGAGACCCAGTACTTC. It translates to CASGLANQETQYF.

This clonotype came up many times. The V call is TRBV6-2 or TRBV6-3, the J call TRBJ2-6, with a tentative D call TRBD2 (5 bases). V lost 6 bases to trimming and J lost 1 base, with 7 bases between them. Germline values: CDR1 MNHEY, CDR2 SVGEGT. The CDR3 has 14 residues. DNA for the CDR3: TGTGCCAGCAGACGGGATTCTGGGGCCAACGTCCTGACTTTC. Translating it yields CASRRDSGANVLTF.

For this clonotype: One junction end does not reproduce the germline sequence, and a read error may be involved. This chain links TRBV24-1 with TRBJ2-1; TRBD1 aligns across 7 bases. CDR1 and CDR2 from the germline V gene are KGHDR and SFDVKD. The CDR3 spans 18 residues. CDR3 loop: CATSDPRTGESSYNERFF. The CDR3 DNA follows: TGTGCCACCAGTGATCCTAGGACAGGCGAAAGCTCCTACAATGAGCGGTTCTTC.

In regard to this clonotype: One end of the junction varies from germline; a read error may be responsible. V usage is TRBV3-1 and J usage is TRBJ1-4; D gene ambiguous. This CDR3 comprises 13 residues. CDR1 and CDR2 from the germline V gene are LGHDT and YNNKEL (reference sequence). In DNA form, the CDR3 reads TGTGCCAGCAGCCTAGGAGTGAGCCGGCCATTGGATTTT. Translation: CASSLGVSRPLDF.

In this sample, this clonotype turned up many times. This rearrangement joins TRBV12-3 or TRBV12-4 to TRBJ2-7; TRBD1 matches 9 bases. The CDR3 totals 15 residues. V shed 5 bases and J 7 bases; nucleotides not matched to a gene: 12. The CDR3 protein is CASSPQTGGKWEQYF. The CDR3 DNA reads as TGTGCCAGCAGTCCCCAGACAGGGGGTAAGTGGGAGCAGTACTTC.

This clonotype was observed many times. The rearrangement joins TRBV29-1 to TRBJ2-5, with 8 bases matching TRBD1. The V gene's germline CDR1 is SQVTM and CDR2 ANQGSEA. This CDR3 region has 14 residues. V was pared by 6 bases and J by 2 bases, with 8 bases of the junction left unmatched. DNA for the CDR3: TGCAGCGTCGACAGGGGAGTAGGGCAAGAGACCCAGTACTTC. The encoded protein is CSVDRGVGQETQYF.

This clonotype was seen a few times. CDR3 sequence: CSARDLVFGGRGGETQYF. CDR3 coding DNA: TGCAGTGCTAGAGATCTTGTTTTCGGGGGTCGGGGTGGAGAGACCCAGTACTTC. The rearrangement uses TRBV20-1 and TRBJ2-5; D is perhaps TRBD2 (6 bases). The germline V gene encodes CDR1 DFQATT and CDR2 SNEGSKA (reference sequence). This CDR3 comprises 18 residues. Trimming took 0 bases from V and 4 from J, leaving 24 bases between them.

This chain connects TRBV11-2 to TRBJ2-7; D may be TRBD2 (5 bases). The CDR3 covers 14 residues. Germline V lookup: CDR1 SGHAT, CDR2 FQNNGV. V dropped 5 bases and J dropped 2 bases, with 13 bases sitting between them. The CDR3 loop reads CASSTRTLAYEQYF. In DNA, the CDR3 is TGTGCCAGCAGCACACGGACTCTAGCCTACGAGCAGTACTTC.

In its sample, this clonotype was seen many times. The rearrangement links TRBV5-1 to TRBJ1-1, with 7 nucleotides matching TRBD1. CDR1 and CDR2 (germline): SGHRS, YFSETQ. After removal of 6 bases from V and 1 base from J, the junction contained 9 bases not matched to a gene. This CDR3 is 15 amino acids long. The CDR3 DNA is TGCGCCAGCACCCAGAGGGGGCAGACGAACACTGAAGCTTTCTTT. Amino acid sequence: CASTQRGQTNTEAFF.

This clonotype was observed many times. The chain has TRBV28 and TRBJ2-2; D might be TRBD1 (5 bases). Trimming cost V 4 bases and J 0 bases, with 15 bases left between them. Germline V gives CDR1 MDHEN, CDR2 SYDVKM. The CDR3 is 17 residues long. CDR3 in DNA: TGTGCCAGCAGTTCGCCGTACAGGCTGCCGAACACCGGGGAGCTGTTTTTT. Its protein product is CASSSPYRLPNTGELFF. Combining the CDR3 with reference TRBV28 and TRBJ2-2 gives the whole variable domain DVKVTQSSRYLVKRTGEKVFLECVQDMDHENMFWYRQDPGLGLRLIYFSYDVKMKEKGDIPEGYSVSREKKERFSLILESASTNQTSMYLCASSSPYRLPNTGELFFGEGSRLTVL.

Only one count was recorded for this clonotype. This clone may be a read error of a much larger clone one base away. This sequence joins TRBV25-1 and TRBJ1-6; possibly TRBD1 for D (6 bases). This CDR3 contains 13 residues. Trimming took 3 bases from V and 17 from J, leaving 17 bases between them. In germline, CDR1 is MGHDK, CDR2 SYGVNS. This chain's CDR3 is CASSEEGGSPIHF. CDR3 bases: TGTGCCAGCAGTGAGGAGGGGGGCTCGCCCATCCACTTT.

This clonotype was seen many times. The chain is built from TRBV5-1 and TRBJ2-3; D gene uncertain. Trimming removed 6 bases at V and 3 bases at J, with 5 bases between. The CDR3 totals 11 residues. The germline gives CDR1 SGHRS, CDR2 YFSETQ. The CDR3 DNA sequence: TGCGCCAGCACCGGAACAGATACGCAGTATTTT. Its translation is CASTGTDTQYF. Using reference TRBV5-1 and TRBJ2-3 for the parts outside the CDR3, the full variable domain is KAGVTQTPRYLIKTRGQQVTLSCSPISGHRSVSWYQQTPGQGLQFLFEYFSETQRNKGNFPGRFSGRQFSNSRSEMNVSTLELGDSALYLCASTGTDTQYFGPGTRLTVL.

The rearrangement links TRBV6-5 to TRBJ1-1; perhaps TRBD1 as D (5 bases). V lost 2 bases to trimming and J lost 8 bases, with 9 bases between them. The CDR3 runs 12 residues. Germline CDR1 and CDR2: MNHEY and SVGAGI. The CDR3 bases are TGTGCCAGCAGTTACCGAAAGGGGGAAGCTTTCTTT. Translated: CASSYRKGEAFF.

CDR3 amino acids: CAWSTVNEQFF. Written as DNA, the CDR3 is TGTGCCTGGAGTACAGTTAATGAGCAGTTCTTC. The chain employs TRBV30 and TRBJ2-1; D is ambiguous. Trimming cost V 2 bases and J 7 bases, with 6 bases left between them. Germline CDR1 reads GTSNPN; CDR2 reads SVGIG (reference sequence). The length of the CDR3 is 11 residues.

This chain connects TRBV7-2 to TRBJ2-1; D may be TRBD1 or TRBD2 (6 bases each). CDR1 SGHTA and CDR2 FQGNSA come from the germline V gene. This CDR3 has 12 amino acids. Between the trimmed V and J ends, which lost 7 bases and 6 bases, there was a span of 10 bases. The CDR3 reads CASKGGGNEQFF. As DNA, the CDR3 is TGTGCCAGCAAGGGGGGCGGCAATGAGCAGTTCTTC. Using reference TRBV7-2 and TRBJ2-1 for the parts outside the CDR3, the full variable domain is GAGVSQSPSNKVTEKGKDVELRCDPISGHTALYWYRQSLGQGLEFLIYFQGNSAPDKSGLPSDRFSAERTGGSVSTLTIQRTQQEDSAVYLCASKGGGNEQFFGPGTRLTVL.

This clonotype has more than one count but fewer than ten. The rearrangement uses TRBV29-1 and TRBJ1-2, with 11 bases that match TRBD1. The germline V gene has CDR1 SQVTM and CDR2 ANQGSEA. Trimming cost V 7 bases and J 3 bases; bases outside gene matches: 4. The CDR3 is 13 amino acids. CDR3 nucleotides: TGCAGCGGCAAGGGACAGGGGGACTATGGCTACACCTTC. Protein sequence: CSGKGQGDYGYTF.

This clonotype was recorded a few times. The J gene is TRBJ2-2, the V gene TRBV27; TRBD1 matches 9 bases. V trimming: 8 bases; J trimming: 5 bases; junction bases outside the gene matches: 6. CDR3 length: 14 amino acids. Per germline, CDR1 MNHEY and CDR2 SMNVEV (reference sequence). The CDR3 nucleotides are TGTGCCAGCCGTGGACAGGGGAGGACCGGGGAGCTGTTTTTT. It encodes CASRGQGRTGELFF.

The chain is built from TRBV20-1 and TRBJ2-1; the D is unclear. Trimming removed 0 bases from V and 9 bases from J, with 18 bases in between. The CDR3 has 15 amino acids. CDR1 is DFQATT, CDR2 SNEGSKA, per germline (reference sequence). The CDR3 nucleotides read TGCAGTGCTAGAGATCTGAGCCCACTCCCCACTGAGCAGTTCTTC. It translates to CSARDLSPLPTEQFF.

The chain employs TRBV28 and TRBJ2-5; 8 bases agree with TRBD2. V was clipped by 7 bases and J by 5 bases; unmatched bases: 15. Germline lookup yields CDR1 MDHEN and CDR2 SYDVKM. The CDR3 loop spans 16 amino acids. DNA for the CDR3: TGTGCCAGCAAGTTGGCGGTACGGGGGGGCGCGGAGACCCAGTACTTC. Protein: CASKLAVRGGAETQYF.

Ten or more counts support this clonotype. This chain connects TRBV18 to TRBJ2-2; no definite D call. Germline CDR1 KGHSH, CDR2 LQKENI. CDR3 length: 12 residues. V lost 0 bases and J 8 bases, leaving 4 bases between the germline ends. Here the CDR3 DNA reads TGTGCCAGCTCACCACCATCAGGGGAGCTGTTTTTT. Translation gives CASSPPSGELFF.

This clonotype turned up a few times. The chain employs TRBV6-6 and TRBJ2-7; no reliable D call. Between the trimmed V and J ends, which lost 1 base and 7 bases, there was a span of 8 bases. The CDR3 is 12 amino acids. Germline V gene lookup returns CDR1 MNHNY and CDR2 SVGAGI (reference sequence). CDR3 amino acids: CASSYYRGEQYV. DNA for the CDR3: TGTGCCAGCAGTTACTACCGAGGTGAGCAGTACGTC.